This T cell receptor beta chain was sequenced in a study of blood T cell repertoires in COVID-19. As for the study in general: T cells, B-cell-depleted T cells, or PBMCs provided the cDNA or gDNA that served as material.

Germline V gene data show CDR1 as SGHDT and CDR2 as YYEEEE. The CDR3 has 13 residues. The ends were cut back, 2 bases at V and 8 bases at J, with 11 bases in the middle. Generated by immunoSEQ multiplex PCR, the TCRdb table keeps only in-frame clones and is missing some. This repertoire shows 25,000 to 30,000 clones, approximately 76% found once; its top ten account for about two fifths. This chain links TRBV5-6 with TRBJ1-5; possible D gene TRBD1, 6 bases. Sequencing used peripheral blood. The TCR comes from an older man with acute or convalescent COVID-19. The CDR3 reads CASSLNEGEPQHF. The CDR3 nucleotides are TGTGCCAGCAGCTTAAACGAGGGGGAGCCCCAGCATTTT.